The rows below give T cell receptor beta chains drawn from one sample of a study of blood T cell repertoires in COVID-19. Here immunoSEQ multiplex PCR was the method, and the copy in TCRdb shows in-frame clones only, minus some. The sample lists around 220,000 clones, around 87% occurring once. Sequenced input: PBMCs or T cells enriched from blood (not recorded which). Receptor source: a young man who had been exposed to COVID-19. CDR3s include the opening cysteine and the closing phenylalanine or tryptophan. The D gene is left open where the match is weak. Where a row states a size, it is once, few, many or the class of an expanded clone; other rows omit it.

d_call,j_call,clone_size,v_call,cdr3_aa,cdr3_nt
.,TRBJ1-5,once,TRBV3-1/TRBV3-2,CASTHTAALYSNQPQHF,TGTGCCAGCACCCATACGGCAGCACTATATAGCAATCAGCCCCAGCATTTT
.,TRBJ1-1,.,TRBV7-2,CASSWGGWTEAFF,TGTGCCAGCAGCTGGGGGGGATGGACTGAAGCTTTCTTT
TRBD1,TRBJ1-3,.,TRBV2,CASSEGQGGGNTIYF,TGTGCCAGCAGTGAAGGACAGGGTGGCGGAAACACCATATATTTT
TRBD2,TRBJ2-7,.,TRBV5-1,CASSRKRGSSYEQYF,TGCGCCAGCAGCCGTAAGCGGGGGAGCTCCTACGAGCAGTACTTC
TRBD1,TRBJ2-1,.,TRBV7-9,CASSLAIRTGKNEQFF,TGTGCCAGCAGCTTAGCCATAAGGACAGGGAAGAATGAGCAGTTCTTC
.,TRBJ1-5,.,TRBV6-5,CAGRQGGDQPQHF,TGTGCCGGGCGGCAGGGTGGGGATCAGCCCCAGCATTTT
.,TRBJ1-2,.,TRBV4-2,CASSQGRGALTNYGYTF,TGTGCCAGCAGCCAAGGTCGGGGGGCTTTAACTAACTATGGCTACACCTTC
.,TRBJ2-7,.,TRBV2,CASAVAGTSYEQYF,TGTGCCAGCGCGGTTGCGGGGACCTCCTACGAGCAGTACTTC
TRBD1,TRBJ1-1,.,TRBV7-3,CASSPGQGRTEAFF,TGTGCCAGCAGCCCCGGACAGGGACGGACTGAAGCTTTCTTT
.,TRBJ2-7,.,TRBV4-1,CASSQKGEGYEQYF,TGCGCCAGCAGCCAAAAGGGAGAAGGTTACGAGCAGTACTTC
TRBD2,TRBJ2-7,.,TRBV7-2,CASSDLLAGGMRNEQYF,TGTGCCAGCAGCGATCTACTAGCGGGGGGGATGAGGAACGAGCAGTACTTC
TRBD1,TRBJ2-5,.,TRBV25-1,CASRTGAIETQYF,TGTGCCAGCAGAACAGGGGCCATAGAGACCCAGTACTTC
TRBD2,TRBJ2-1,.,TRBV9,CASSGKEGAGGHNEQFF,TGTGCCAGCAGCGGAAAGGAGGGAGCGGGGGGGCACAATGAGCAGTTCTTC
TRBD2,TRBJ2-2,.,TRBV10-3,CAISDYRSGADTGELFF,TGTGCCATCAGTGATTATCGGAGCGGGGCGGACACCGGGGAGCTGTTTTTT
.,TRBJ2-3,.,TRBV20-1,CSASEDTQYF,TGCAGTGCTTCCGAGGATACGCAGTATTTT
.,TRBJ1-6,.,TRBV4-1,CASSQDGADSPLHF,TGCGCCAGCAGCCAAGATGGGGCGGATTCACCCCTCCACTTT
.,TRBJ1-6,.,TRBV5-5,CASSLGPLESPLHF,TGTGCCAGCAGCTTGGGACCCTTGGAGTCACCCCTCCACTTT
TRBD1,TRBJ1-5,.,TRBV29-1,CSAGTGYNQPQHF,TGCAGCGCCGGGACAGGGTACAATCAGCCCCAGCATTTT
TRBD2,TRBJ2-1,.,TRBV9,CASSVGVAGGVEQFF,TGTGCCAGCAGCGTAGGAGTAGCGGGGGGGGTTGAGCAGTTCTTC
.,TRBJ1-1,.,TRBV3-1/TRBV3-2,CASSQRDRNTEAFF,TGTGCCAGCAGCCAGCGTGACAGGAACACTGAAGCTTTCTTT
.,TRBJ1-1,.,TRBV2,CASSRGELNTEAFF,TGTGCCAGCAGTCGGGGGGAGTTGAACACTGAAGCTTTCTTT
.,TRBJ2-6,.,TRBV19,CATTDSGTRGANVLTF,TGTGCCACCACGGATTCAGGGACTCGGGGGGCCAACGTCCTGACTTTC
TRBD2,TRBJ2-7,.,TRBV3-1/TRBV3-2,CASSLRLATNEQYF,TGTGCCAGCAGCTTAAGACTAGCCACGAACGAGCAGTACTTC
.,TRBJ1-1,.,TRBV13,CASSLEGFGNTEAFF,TGTGCCAGCAGCTTGGAGGGGTTTGGGAACACTGAAGCTTTCTTT
.,TRBJ2-3,.,TRBV5-1,CASSLGLSTDTQYF,TGCGCCAGCAGCTTGGGACTAAGCACAGATACGCAGTATTTT
TRBD2,TRBJ2-5,once,TRBV5-1,CASSLVVTSGSQETQYF,TGCGCCAGCAGCTTAGTAGTTACTAGCGGGTCACAAGAGACCCAGTACTTC
.,TRBJ1-6,.,TRBV4-1,CASSQDPSRGLGLSPLHF,TGCGCCAGCAGCCAAGATCCGAGTAGAGGGTTAGGGCTTTCACCCCTCCACTTT
TRBD1,TRBJ1-6,.,TRBV2,CASSVAGGRTSPLHF,TGTGCCAGCAGTGTCGCAGGGGGCCGGACTTCACCCCTCCACTTT
TRBD1,TRBJ1-6,.,TRBV30,CAWTGTGDSPLHF,TGTGCCTGGACCGGGACAGGGGATTCACCCCTCCACTTT
.,TRBJ1-5,few,TRBV6-6,CASSYSEGVSNQPQHF,TGTGCCAGCAGTTACTCGGAAGGGGTCAGCAATCAGCCCCAGCATTTT
TRBD1,TRBJ1-1,medium-sized,TRBV3-1/TRBV3-2,CASSQDQGGQARTEAFF,TGTGCCAGCAGCCAAGATCAGGGGGGACAGGCGAGGACTGAAGCTTTCTTT
TRBD1,TRBJ1-1,.,TRBV13,CASSRPSQGEIAFF,TGTGCCAGCAGCCGCCCCTCCCAGGGGGAAATAGCTTTCTTT
.,TRBJ1-6,.,TRBV5-4,CASSLGQKNSPLHF,TGTGCCAGCAGCTTGGGACAGAAGAATTCACCCCTCCACTTT